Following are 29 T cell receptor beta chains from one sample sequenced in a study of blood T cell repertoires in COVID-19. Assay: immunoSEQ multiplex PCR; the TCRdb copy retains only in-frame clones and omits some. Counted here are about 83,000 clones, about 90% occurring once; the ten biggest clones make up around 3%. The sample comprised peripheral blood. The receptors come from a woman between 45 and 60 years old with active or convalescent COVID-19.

In DNA form, the CDR3 reads TGTGCCAGCACCCTCAGGGGGCCGGGCTCCTACGAGCAGTACTTC. The encoded protein is CASTLRGPGSYEQYF. V is TRBV6-5 and J is TRBJ2-7; TRBD1 aligns across 8 bases. Germline assignment: CDR1 MNHEY and CDR2 SVGAGI. V lost 7 bases and J lost 0; bases outside the gene matches: 8. The CDR3 is 15 amino acids.

DNA for the CDR3: TGTGCCAGCAACATCCGGGACAGGGGCCTCTATGGCTACACCTTC. This translates into CASNIRDRGLYGYTF. The chain joins TRBV5-6 to TRBJ1-2; 10 nucleotides align to TRBD1. The CDR3 contains 15 residues. CDR1 and CDR2 from the germline V gene are SGHDT and YYEEEE. Trimming at V came to 6 bases and at J to 4 bases, leaving 9 bases not matched to a gene.

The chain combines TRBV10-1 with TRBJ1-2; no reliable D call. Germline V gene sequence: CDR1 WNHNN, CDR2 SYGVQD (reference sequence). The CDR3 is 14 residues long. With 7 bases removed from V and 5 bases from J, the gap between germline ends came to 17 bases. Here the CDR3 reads CASTISAGCYGYTF. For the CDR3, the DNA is TGCGCCAGCACGATCTCAGCGGGATGTTATGGCTACACCTTC.

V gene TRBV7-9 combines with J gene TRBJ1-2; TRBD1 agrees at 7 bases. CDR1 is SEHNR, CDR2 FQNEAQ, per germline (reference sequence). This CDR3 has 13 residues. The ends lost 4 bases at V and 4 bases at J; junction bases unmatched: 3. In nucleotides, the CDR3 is TGTGCCAGCAGCTCCGGGACAGCCTATGGCTACACCTTC. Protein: CASSSGTAYGYTF.

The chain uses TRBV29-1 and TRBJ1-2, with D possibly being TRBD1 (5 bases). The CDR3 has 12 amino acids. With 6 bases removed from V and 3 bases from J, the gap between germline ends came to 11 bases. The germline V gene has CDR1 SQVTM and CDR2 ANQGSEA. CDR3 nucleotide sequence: TGCAGCGTCTCTCAGGGCGACTATGGCTACACCTTC. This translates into CSVSQGDYGYTF.

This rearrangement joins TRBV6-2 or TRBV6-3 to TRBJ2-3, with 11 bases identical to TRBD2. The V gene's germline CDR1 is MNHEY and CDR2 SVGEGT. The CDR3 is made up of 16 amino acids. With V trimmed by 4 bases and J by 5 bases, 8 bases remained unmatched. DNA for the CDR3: TGTGCCAGCAGTTTTGAGACTAGCGGGGCAGAAGATACGCAGTATTTT. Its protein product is CASSFETSGAEDTQYF.

CDR3 loop: CACVQGAQETQYF. Here the CDR3 DNA reads TGTGCCTGCGTACAGGGGGCGCAGGAGACCCAGTACTTC. V gene TRBV30 combines with J gene TRBJ2-5, with TRBD1 identical over 9 bases. CDR3 length equals 13 residues. Per the germline V gene, CDR1 is GTSNPN and CDR2 is SVGIG (reference sequence). The V and J ends lost 6 bases and 5 bases, in that order; junction bases with no gene match: 7.

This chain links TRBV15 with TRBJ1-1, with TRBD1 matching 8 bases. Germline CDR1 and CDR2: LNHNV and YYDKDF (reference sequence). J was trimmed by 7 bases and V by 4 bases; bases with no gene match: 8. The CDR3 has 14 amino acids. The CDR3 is CATSIRQGTREAFF. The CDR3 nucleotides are TGTGCCACCAGCATACGACAGGGGACACGTGAAGCTTTCTTT.

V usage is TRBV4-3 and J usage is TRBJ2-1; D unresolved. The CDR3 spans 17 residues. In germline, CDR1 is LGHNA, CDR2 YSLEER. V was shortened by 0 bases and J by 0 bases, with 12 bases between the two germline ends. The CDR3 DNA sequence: TGCGCCAGCAGCCAAGATCCGAGGAGTGGCTCCTACAATGAGCAGTTCTTC. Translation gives CASSQDPRSGSYNEQFF.

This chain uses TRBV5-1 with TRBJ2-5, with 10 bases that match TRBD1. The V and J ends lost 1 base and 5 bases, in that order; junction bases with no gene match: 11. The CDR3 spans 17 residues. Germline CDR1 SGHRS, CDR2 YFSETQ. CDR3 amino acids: CASSLFMTGGAGETQYF. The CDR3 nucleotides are TGCGCCAGCAGCTTGTTTATGACAGGGGGCGCGGGGGAGACCCAGTACTTC.

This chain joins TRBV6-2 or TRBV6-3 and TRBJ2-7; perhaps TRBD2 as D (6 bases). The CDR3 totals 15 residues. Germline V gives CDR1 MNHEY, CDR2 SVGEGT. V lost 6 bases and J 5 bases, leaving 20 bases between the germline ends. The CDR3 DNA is TGTGCCAGCAGCCCGAGACTAGTTAGGGGCCACGAGCAGTACTTC. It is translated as CASSPRLVRGHEQYF.

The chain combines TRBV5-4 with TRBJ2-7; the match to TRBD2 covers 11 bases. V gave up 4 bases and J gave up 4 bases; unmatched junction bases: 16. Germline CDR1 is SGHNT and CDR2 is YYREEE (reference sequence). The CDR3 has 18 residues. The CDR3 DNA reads TGTGCCAGCAGCAACCCTCTAGCGGGGGGCCCCTTATTTTACGAGCAGTACTTC. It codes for CASSNPLAGGPLFYEQYF.

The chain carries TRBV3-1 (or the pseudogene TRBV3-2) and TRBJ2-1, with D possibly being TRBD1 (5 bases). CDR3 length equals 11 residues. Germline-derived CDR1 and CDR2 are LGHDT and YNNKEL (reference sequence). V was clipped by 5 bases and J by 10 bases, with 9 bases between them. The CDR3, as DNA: TGTGCCAGCAGCACAGCAGGGGAGCAGTTCTTC. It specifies CASSTAGEQFF.

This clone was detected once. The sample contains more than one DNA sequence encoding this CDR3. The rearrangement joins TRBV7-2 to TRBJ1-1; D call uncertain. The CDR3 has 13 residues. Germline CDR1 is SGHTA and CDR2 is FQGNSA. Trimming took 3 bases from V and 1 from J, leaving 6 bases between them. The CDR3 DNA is TGTGCCAGCAGCTTGCGACAGAACACTGAAGCTTTCTTT. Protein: CASSLRQNTEAFF.

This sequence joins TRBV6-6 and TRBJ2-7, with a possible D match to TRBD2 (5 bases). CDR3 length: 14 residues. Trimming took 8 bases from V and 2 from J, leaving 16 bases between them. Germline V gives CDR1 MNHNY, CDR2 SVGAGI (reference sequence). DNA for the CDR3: TGTGCCAGCCGGAATAGAGGGAAAGCCTACGAGCAGTACTTC. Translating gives CASRNRGKAYEQYF.

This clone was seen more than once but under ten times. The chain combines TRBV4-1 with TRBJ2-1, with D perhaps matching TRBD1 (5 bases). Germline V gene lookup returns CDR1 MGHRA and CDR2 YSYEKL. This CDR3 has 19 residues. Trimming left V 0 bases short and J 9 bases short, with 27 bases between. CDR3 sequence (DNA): TGCGCCAGCAGCCAAGACTCCTACAACGTGCAGGGAAGATTAGGTGAGCAGTTCTTC. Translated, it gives CASSQDSYNVQGRLGEQFF.

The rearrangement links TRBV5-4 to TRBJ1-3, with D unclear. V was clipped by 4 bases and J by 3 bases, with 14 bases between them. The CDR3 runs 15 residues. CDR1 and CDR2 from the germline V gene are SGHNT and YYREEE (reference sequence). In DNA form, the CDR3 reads TGTGCCAGCAGCCCGGATTGGGCTGTTGGAAACACCATATATTTT. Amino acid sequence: CASSPDWAVGNTIYF.

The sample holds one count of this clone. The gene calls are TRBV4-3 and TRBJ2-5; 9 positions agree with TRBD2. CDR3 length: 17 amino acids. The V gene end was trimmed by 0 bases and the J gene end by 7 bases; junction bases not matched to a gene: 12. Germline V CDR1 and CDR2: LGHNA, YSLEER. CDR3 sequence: CASSQDPGGGVVVTQYF. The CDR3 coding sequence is TGCGCCAGCAGCCAAGATCCTGGCGGGGGGGTAGTTGTGACCCAGTACTTC.

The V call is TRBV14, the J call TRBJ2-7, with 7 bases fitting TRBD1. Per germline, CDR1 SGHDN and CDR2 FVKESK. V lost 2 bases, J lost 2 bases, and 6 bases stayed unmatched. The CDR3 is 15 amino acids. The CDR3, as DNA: TGTGCCAGCAGCCAACTGGGACAGCGAACCTACGAGCAGTACTTC. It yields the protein CASSQLGQRTYEQYF.

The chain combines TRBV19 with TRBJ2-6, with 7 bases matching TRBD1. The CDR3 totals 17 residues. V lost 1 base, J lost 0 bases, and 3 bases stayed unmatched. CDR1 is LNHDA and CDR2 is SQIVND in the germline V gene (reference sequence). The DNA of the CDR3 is TGTGCCAGTAGTATAGGGGACAGTAGCTCTGGGGCCAACGTCCTGACTTTC. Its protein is CASSIGDSSSGANVLTF.

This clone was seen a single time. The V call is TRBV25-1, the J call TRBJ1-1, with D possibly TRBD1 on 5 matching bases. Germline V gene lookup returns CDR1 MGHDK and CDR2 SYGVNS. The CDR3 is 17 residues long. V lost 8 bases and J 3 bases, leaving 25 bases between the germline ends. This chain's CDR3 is CASRGRLAGPWDTEAFF. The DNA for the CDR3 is TGTGCCAGCCGGGGGAGGCTCGCAGGCCCTTGGGACACTGAAGCTTTCTTT.

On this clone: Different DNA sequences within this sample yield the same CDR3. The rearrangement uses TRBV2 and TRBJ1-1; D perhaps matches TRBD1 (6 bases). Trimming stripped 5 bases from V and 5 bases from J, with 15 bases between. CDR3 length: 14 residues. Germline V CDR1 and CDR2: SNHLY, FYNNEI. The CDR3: CASSSQGRDTEAFF. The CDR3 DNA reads TGTGCCAGCAGTTCCCAGGGGCGAGATACTGAAGCTTTCTTT.

In DNA form, the CDR3 reads TGTGCCAGCAGCAGGGGGCTTAGAGAAAAACTGTTTTTT. Amino acid sequence: CASSRGLREKLFF. The rearrangement joins TRBV7-7 to TRBJ1-4, with TRBD1 matching over 7 bases. Germline CDR1 SSHAT, CDR2 FNYEAQ (reference sequence). This CDR3 is 13 amino acids long. J was trimmed by 8 bases and V by 5 bases; bases with no gene match: 5. The full variable domain, with the rest looked up from reference TRBV7-7 and TRBJ1-4, is GAGVSQSPRYKVTKRGQDVTLRCDPISSHATLYWYQQALGQGPEFLTYFNYEAQPDKSGLPSDRFSAERPEGSISTLTIQRTEQRDSAMYRCASSRGLREKLFFGSGTQLSVL.

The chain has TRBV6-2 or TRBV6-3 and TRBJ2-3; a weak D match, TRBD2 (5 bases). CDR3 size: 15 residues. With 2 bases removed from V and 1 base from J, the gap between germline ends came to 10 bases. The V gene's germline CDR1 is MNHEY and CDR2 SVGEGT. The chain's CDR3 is CASSYVGVGTDTQYF. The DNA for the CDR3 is TGTGCCAGCAGTTACGTCGGGGTCGGCACAGATACGCAGTATTTT.

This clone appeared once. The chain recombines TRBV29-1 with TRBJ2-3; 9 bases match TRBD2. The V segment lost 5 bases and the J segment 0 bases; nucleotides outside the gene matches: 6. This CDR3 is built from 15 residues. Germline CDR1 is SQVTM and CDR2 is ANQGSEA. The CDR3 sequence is CSVLTLAGSTDTQYF. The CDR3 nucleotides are TGCAGCGTTCTCACGCTAGCGGGAAGCACAGATACGCAGTATTTT.

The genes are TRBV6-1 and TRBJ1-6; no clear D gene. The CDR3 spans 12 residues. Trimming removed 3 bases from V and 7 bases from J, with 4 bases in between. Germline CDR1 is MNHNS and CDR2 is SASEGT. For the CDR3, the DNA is TGTGCCAGCAGTGAGCTAAATTCACCCCTCCACTTT. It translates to CASSELNSPLHF.

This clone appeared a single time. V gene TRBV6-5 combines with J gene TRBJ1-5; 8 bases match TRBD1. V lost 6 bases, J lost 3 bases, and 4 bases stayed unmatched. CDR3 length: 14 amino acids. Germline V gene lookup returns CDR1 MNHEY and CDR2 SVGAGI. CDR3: CASSRGPTNQPQHF. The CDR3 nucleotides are TGTGCCAGCAGCAGGGGGCCCACCAATCAGCCCCAGCATTTT.

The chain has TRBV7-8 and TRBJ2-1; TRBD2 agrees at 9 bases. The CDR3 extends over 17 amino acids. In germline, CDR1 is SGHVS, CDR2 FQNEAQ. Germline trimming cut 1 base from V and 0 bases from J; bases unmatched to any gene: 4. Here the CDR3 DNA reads TGTGCCAGCAGCTTAGGGTCTAGCGGGGACTCCTACAATGAGCAGTTCTTC. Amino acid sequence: CASSLGSSGDSYNEQFF. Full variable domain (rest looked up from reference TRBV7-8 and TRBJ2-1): GAGVSQSPRYKVAKRGQDVALRCDPISGHVSLFWYQQALGQGPEFLTYFQNEAQLDKSGLPSDRFFAERPEGSVSTLKIQRTQQEDSAVYLCASSLGSSGDSYNEQFFGPGTRLTVL.

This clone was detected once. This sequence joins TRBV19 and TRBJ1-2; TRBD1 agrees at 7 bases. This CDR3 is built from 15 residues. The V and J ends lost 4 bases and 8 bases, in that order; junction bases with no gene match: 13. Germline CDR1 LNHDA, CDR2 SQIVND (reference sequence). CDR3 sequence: CASSTQGGPALGYTF. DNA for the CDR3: TGTGCCAGTAGTACCCAGGGGGGCCCAGCTCTCGGCTACACCTTC.